The subject of this entry is one T cell receptor (beta chain). Its specificity is unknown. Trimming removed 0 bases at V and 2 bases at J, with 7 bases between. This CDR3 spans 14 amino acids. The germline V gene has CDR1 MGHRA and CDR2 YSYEKL. The sample comes from a study of human thymus T cells. Study outcomes and limitations: Usage of V and J genes appeared biased in thymic and blood repertoires.

TCRdb keeps only in-frame clones here, not all; method: immunoSEQ multiplex PCR. This table holds roughly 130,000 clones, around 94% found once. Thymus specimens were resections from corrective heart surgery. The sequence derives from a boy under three years old with a congenital heart defect but otherwise immunologically healthy. The chain uses TRBV4-1 and TRBJ2-5; D gene ambiguous. Sequencing was done on a sample of thymus tissue. The CDR3 DNA reads as TGCGCCAGCAGCCAAGATAACCTACAAGAGACCCAGTACTTC. Amino acid sequence: CASSQDNLQETQYF.